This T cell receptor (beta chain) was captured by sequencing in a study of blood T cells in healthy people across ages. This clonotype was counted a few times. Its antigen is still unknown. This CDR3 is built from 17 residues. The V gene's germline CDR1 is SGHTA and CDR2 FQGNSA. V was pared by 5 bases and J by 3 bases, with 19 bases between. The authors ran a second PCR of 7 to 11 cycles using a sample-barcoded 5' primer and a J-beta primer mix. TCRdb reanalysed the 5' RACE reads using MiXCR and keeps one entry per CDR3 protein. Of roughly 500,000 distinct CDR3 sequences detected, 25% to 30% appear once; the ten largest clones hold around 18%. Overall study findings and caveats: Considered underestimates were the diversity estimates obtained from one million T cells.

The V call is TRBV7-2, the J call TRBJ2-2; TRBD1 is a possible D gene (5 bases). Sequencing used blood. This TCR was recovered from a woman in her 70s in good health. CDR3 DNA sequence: TGTGCCAGCAGCCTAGGGGCGCAGGGTGGGTACACCGGGGAGCTGTTTTTT. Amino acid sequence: CASSLGAQGGYTGELFF.